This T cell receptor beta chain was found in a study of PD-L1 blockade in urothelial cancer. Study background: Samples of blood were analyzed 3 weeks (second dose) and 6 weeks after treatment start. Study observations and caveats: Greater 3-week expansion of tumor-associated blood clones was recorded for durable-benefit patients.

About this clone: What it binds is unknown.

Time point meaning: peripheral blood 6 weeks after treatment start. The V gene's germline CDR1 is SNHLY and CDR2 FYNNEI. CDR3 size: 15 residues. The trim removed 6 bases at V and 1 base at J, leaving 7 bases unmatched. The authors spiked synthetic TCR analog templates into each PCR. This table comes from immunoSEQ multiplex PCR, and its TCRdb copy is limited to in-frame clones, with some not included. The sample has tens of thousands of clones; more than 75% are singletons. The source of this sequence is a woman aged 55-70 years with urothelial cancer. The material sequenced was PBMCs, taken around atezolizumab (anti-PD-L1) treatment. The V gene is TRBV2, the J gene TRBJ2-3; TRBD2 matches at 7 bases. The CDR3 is CASRQWGGGTDTQYF. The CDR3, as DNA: TGTGCCAGCAGGCAATGGGGAGGGGGCACAGATACGCAGTATTTT.